This entry describes one TCR beta chain. The entry originates in a study of blood T cell repertoires in COVID-19. Study in general: The study drew acute and convalescent COVID-19 samples from the United States, Italy and Spain. T cells, B-cell-depleted T cells, or PBMCs supplied cDNA or gDNA.

Source study methods: Amplified reference gene primers provided the basis for estimating nucleated cell counts. The assay was immunoSEQ multiplex PCR, and TCRdb's table has in-frame clones only and misses some. The DNA was the basis for D and trimming; V, J and clone size are from that table. The sample contains over 30,000 clones, more than 85% of which appear only once. This CDR3 contains 14 residues. Trimming left V 6 bases short and J 6 bases short, with 15 bases between. In germline, CDR1 is LNHDA, CDR2 SQIVND (reference sequence). The chain recombines TRBV19 with TRBJ2-1; D perhaps matches TRBD1 (6 bases). Sequenced: peripheral blood. The sequence was collected from a man in his 70s with acute or convalescent COVID-19. CDR3: CASRSRQEINEQFF. The CDR3, as DNA: TGTGCCAGTAGAAGCAGACAGGAGATCAATGAGCAGTTCTTC. The full variable domain, in which reference TRBV19 and TRBJ2-1 provide the parts outside the CDR3, is DGGITQSPKYLFRKEGQNVTLSCEQNLNHDAMYWYRQDPGQGLRLIYYSQIVNDFQKGDIAEGYSVSREKKESFPLTVTSAQKNPTAFYLCASRSRQEINEQFFGPGTRLTVL.